Listed below are T cell receptor beta chains from one sample, sequenced in a study of T cell repertoires in cytomegalovirus infection. TCRdb re-derived calls from the reads in MiXCR, one entry per CDR3 protein. The sample includes hundreds of thousands of distinct CDR3 sequences, 20% to 25% of them seen just once. Sequenced: CD8+ T cells from PBMCs. The source of these receptors is a human donor in good health (CMV status not recorded). Some clones in this sample may be carry-over from other donors' samples. CDR3s include the opening cysteine and the closing phenylalanine or tryptophan. Each record gives: V gene, J gene, D gene, clone size, CDR3 protein, CDR3 DNA. A D gene is named only where the DNA matches it firmly. Size values are once, few and many counts, or a class for expanded clones, and some rows have none.

>TRBV3-1|TRBJ2-7|TRBD2|NA
CTSSPGGGEQYF
TGTACCAGCAGCCCCGGGGGGGGTGAGCAGTACTTC
>TRBV28|TRBJ1-5|NA|NA
CASTLLSRGQPQHF
TGTGCCAGCACTTTACTAAGCAGAGGTCAGCCCCAGCATTTT
>TRBV7-6|TRBJ1-1|NA|many
CASSPLAGAPEAFF
TGTGCCAGCAGCCCCCTTGCAGGGGCTCCGGAAGCTTTCTTT
>TRBV6-8|TRBJ1-1|NA|NA
CASIRGPGWTEAFF
TGTGCCAGCATACGTGGACCAGGGTGGACTGAAGCTTTCTTT
>TRBV6-2/TRBV6-3|TRBJ2-4|NA|few
CASSYLLQSKNIQYF
TGTGCCAGCAGTTATCTCCTGCAGAGCAAAAACATTCAGTACTTC
>TRBV29-1|TRBJ2-2|NA|few
CSAEWGLNTGELFF
TGCAGCGCCGAGTGGGGATTAAACACCGGGGAGCTGTTTTTT
>TRBV6-1|TRBJ1-1|NA|NA
CASSPGVVYTEAFF
TGTGCCAGCAGTCCGGGGGTCGTCTACACTGAAGCTTTCTTT
>TRBV5-1|TRBJ2-7|NA|few
CASSRWGYEQYF
TGCGCCAGCAGCCGCTGGGGATACGAGCAGTACTTC
>TRBV4-1|TRBJ1-5|NA|NA
CASSRDGGSNQPQHF
TGCGCCAGCAGCCGAGACGGGGGGAGCAATCAGCCCCAGCATTTT
>TRBV19|TRBJ2-2|NA|NA
CASSTLSDRFTGELFF
TGTGCCAGTAGTACCCTATCAGACAGGTTCACCGGGGAGCTGTTTTTT
>TRBV10-3|TRBJ2-6|NA|once
CAMAPGSTSGGANVLTF
TGTGCCATGGCCCCGGGATCAACATCGGGTGGGGCCAACGTCCTGACTTTC
>TRBV2|TRBJ2-3|NA|NA
CASSGLVGDRTDTQYF
TGTGCCAGCAGTGGGCTAGTGGGGGACCGCACAGATACGCAGTATTTT
>TRBV12-3/TRBV12-4|TRBJ2-2|TRBD2|NA
CASSSWGGGTGELFF
TGTGCCAGCAGTTCCTGGGGGGGGGGCACCGGGGAGCTGTTTTTT
>TRBV7-6|TRBJ2-3|NA|few
CASSNTDWSTDTQYF
TGTGCCAGCAGCAACACGGACTGGAGCACAGATACGCAGTATTTT
>TRBV5-6|TRBJ2-7|NA|NA
CASSPTGPSHYEQYF
TGTGCCAGCAGCCCCACCGGGCCGTCCCATTACGAGCAGTACTTC
>TRBV10-3|TRBJ1-3|TRBD1|many
CAIRTNTRGFTGNTIYF
TGTGCCATCAGGACGAATACCAGGGGGTTTACTGGAAACACCATATATTTT
>TRBV2|TRBJ2-1|TRBD2|few
CASSEDGGANNEQFF
TGTGCCAGCAGTGAAGACGGGGGGGCTAATAATGAGCAGTTCTTC
>TRBV7-8|TRBJ2-6|NA|NA
CARFEGLSSGANVLTF
TGTGCCAGATTCGAGGGTTTAAGCTCTGGGGCCAACGTCCTGACTTTC
>TRBV7-9|TRBJ1-4|TRBD1|few
CASSKTGTNEKLFF
TGTGCCAGCAGCAAGACAGGGACTAATGAAAAACTGTTTTTT
>TRBV10-3|TRBJ2-2|TRBD1|NA
CAITTDRAGELFF
TGTGCCATCACCACCGACAGGGCCGGGGAGCTGTTTTTT
>TRBV7-6|TRBJ2-1|TRBD1|NA
CASSLGQGAPYNEQFF
TGTGCCAGCAGCTTAGGGCAGGGGGCCCCATACAATGAGCAGTTCTTC
>TRBV5-1|TRBJ2-5|NA|NA
CASSSRVSRSETQYF
TGCGCCAGCAGCTCGCGGGTTAGTAGGTCAGAGACCCAGTACTTC
>TRBV27|TRBJ2-7|NA|NA
CASSLSLPSYEQYF
TGTGCCAGCAGTTTAAGCCTACCCTCCTACGAGCAGTACTTC
>TRBV2|TRBJ1-2|TRBD1|NA
CASSVFGQGTNYGYTF
TGTGCCAGCAGTGTTTTCGGACAGGGAACTAACTATGGCTACACCTTC
>TRBV28|TRBJ1-2|TRBD1|many
CASSLTRTGVYNTF
TGTGCCAGCAGTTTAACCCGGACAGGCGTATATAACACCTTC
>TRBV27|TRBJ2-7|TRBD1|NA
CASSGTGTTYEQYF
TGTGCCAGCAGCGGGACAGGGACAACCTACGAGCAGTACTTC
>TRBV7-3|TRBJ2-1|TRBD1|NA
CASSPGQGEFEQFF
TGTGCCAGCAGCCCGGGACAGGGGGAGTTTGAGCAGTTCTTC
>TRBV7-9|TRBJ1-1|TRBD1|NA
CASSSQGAEAFF
TGTGCCAGCAGCTCGCAGGGGGCTGAAGCTTTCTTT
>TRBV27|TRBJ1-4|NA|NA
CASSVLGRVEKLFF
TGTGCCAGCAGTGTTCTGGGGCGGGTTGAAAAACTGTTTTTT
>TRBV12-3/TRBV12-4|TRBJ1-3|NA|NA
CASSSDRDLGNTIYF
TGTGCCAGCAGTTCGGACAGAGACCTTGGAAACACCATATATTTT
>TRBV7-6|TRBJ2-3|TRBD2|many
CASSHTWTSGIDTQYF
TGTGCCAGCAGCCACACTTGGACTAGCGGCATAGATACGCAGTATTTT
>TRBV7-9|TRBJ1-5|NA|NA
CASSSEPGQPQHF
TGTGCCAGTAGCTCCGAGCCGGGGCAGCCCCAGCATTTT
>TRBV7-6|TRBJ2-2|TRBD2|many
CASSLKGGLVDTGELFF
TGTGCCAGCAGCTTAAAAGGAGGACTAGTCGACACCGGGGAGCTGTTTTTT
>TRBV7-6|TRBJ2-7|NA|many
CASSLGAGDLYEQYF
TGTGCCAGCAGCTTAGGTGCAGGGGACCTCTACGAGCAGTACTTC
>TRBV4-1|TRBJ2-3|TRBD2|many
CASSQASGGSTDTQYF
TGCGCCAGCAGCCAAGCCAGCGGGGGGAGCACAGATACGCAGTATTTT
>TRBV2|TRBJ2-3|TRBD2|NA
CASQERGTADTQYF
TGTGCCAGCCAAGAGCGGGGTACTGCAGATACGCAGTATTTT
>TRBV7-8|TRBJ2-3|TRBD2|many
CASRGLAGTYPTDTQYF
TGTGCCAGCAGGGGGCTAGCGGGGACCTACCCCACAGATACGCAGTATTTT
>TRBV6-6|TRBJ2-1|NA|few
CASSAQVDEQFF
TGTGCCAGCAGTGCGCAGGTCGATGAGCAGTTCTTC
>TRBV7-8|TRBJ2-1|NA|few
CASSLVGAAYNEQFF
TGTGCCAGCAGCTTAGTTGGGGCCGCCTACAATGAGCAGTTCTTC
>TRBV6-5|TRBJ1-2|NA|few
CASSYSVLDGYTF
TGTGCCAGCAGTTATTCGGTTCTCGACGGCTACACCTTC